Listed here are 24 T cell receptor beta chains from one sample, sequenced in a study of human CD8 memory T cell subsets. By UMI-labeled 5' RACE, the TCR beta libraries were made. From the 5' RACE reads, TCRdb lists one entry per CDR3 protein and no DNA. This table holds roughly 9,800 distinct CDR3 sequences. What was sequenced was CD8+ T cells from PBMCs. These receptors were collected from a human donor in good health.

The V call is TRBV29-1, the J call TRBJ2-7. Germline assignment: CDR1 SQVTM and CDR2 ANQGSEA. The length of the CDR3 is 14 residues. The CDR3 spells CSVEPSGDPYEQYF.

Frequency places this clonotype as medium-sized. This chain connects TRBV28 to TRBJ2-7; TCRdb's D call, TRBD2, is unchecked because there is no DNA. The germline V gene encodes CDR1 MDHEN and CDR2 SYDVKM. The CDR3 is 16 amino acids. CDR3 amino acids: CASSLFSGSTSYEQYF.

The chain couples TRBV7-8 to TRBJ2-3; TCRdb designates TRBD1, a call that cannot be tested without DNA. Germline CDR1 is SGHVS and CDR2 is FQNEAQ. This CDR3 has 16 amino acids. The CDR3 sequence: CASSPKVGADTDTQYF.

This chain links TRBV27 with TRBJ2-1; TCRdb indicates TRBD1, and absent DNA this call remains unverified. This CDR3 comprises 14 residues. Germline CDR1 MNHEY, CDR2 SMNVEV (reference sequence). The CDR3 protein is CASSLSSPYNEQFF.

The chain recombines TRBV4-1 with TRBJ2-3; TCRdb reports TRBD1, a call that lacks DNA to check it against. The V gene's germline CDR1 is MGHRA and CDR2 YSYEKL. This CDR3 region has 15 residues. The CDR3 sequence: CASSQEGRDGDTQYF.

The chain couples TRBV11-2 to TRBJ2-5; TCRdb's D call, TRBD1, is unchecked because there is no DNA. Germline V gives CDR1 SGHAT, CDR2 FQNNGV. CDR3 length: 14 amino acids. Here the CDR3 reads CASRFSGQQETQYF.

The rearrangement joins TRBV2 to TRBJ1-1; TCRdb designates TRBD1, a call that cannot be tested without DNA. Germline values: CDR1 SNHLY, CDR2 FYNNEI. The CDR3 is made up of 17 amino acids. The CDR3 region is CASRFSNRGRGNTEAFF.

V and J are TRBV20-1 and TRBJ1-2; TCRdb calls TRBD1, which cannot be checked without DNA. CDR1 is DFQATT, CDR2 SNEGSKA, per germline (reference sequence). The CDR3 has 15 amino acids. The CDR3 region is CSASGSGLSIYGYTF.

The chain joins TRBV24-1 to TRBJ2-7; absent DNA, TCRdb's TRBD1 call cannot be checked. CDR1 and CDR2 from the germline V gene are KGHDR and SFDVKD. The length of the CDR3 is 16 residues. The CDR3 loop is CATSTSEGGGYYEQYF.

The CDR3 reads CASSLTGRYEQYF. This chain connects TRBV27 to TRBJ2-7; the TCRdb call, TRBD1, lacks DNA for checking. CDR3 size: 13 residues. From germline, CDR1 is MNHEY and CDR2 SMNVEV (reference sequence).

J is TRBJ2-4 and V is TRBV20-1; with no DNA, the TCRdb D assignment of TRBD1 cannot be verified. This CDR3 is 12 amino acids long. Germline CDR1 reads DFQATT; CDR2 reads SNEGSKA (reference sequence). The CDR3 sequence: CSARTGPNIQYF.

The chain has TRBV7-2 and TRBJ2-7; TCRdb gives TRBD2 as the D gene, but with no DNA this cannot be confirmed. Germline V lookup: CDR1 SGHTA, CDR2 FQGNSA. CDR3 length equals 15 residues. CDR3 sequence: CASSLLAGASYEQYF.

The rearrangement joins TRBV10-2 to TRBJ2-3. This CDR3 region has 14 residues. Germline V gives CDR1 WSHSY, CDR2 SAAADI. CDR3 region: CASSLGKLTDTQYF.

V is TRBV4-3 and J is TRBJ2-4; TCRdb's D call, TRBD2, is unchecked because there is no DNA. There are 17 residues in the CDR3. Germline assignment: CDR1 LGHNA and CDR2 YSLEER. The CDR3 region is CASSQDTAGTARNIQYF.

This CDR3 is CASTGSYEQYF. This chain connects TRBV5-1 to TRBJ2-7. The CDR3 extends over 11 amino acids. CDR1 and CDR2 (germline): SGHRS, YFSETQ.

The gene calls are TRBV7-9 and TRBJ2-7; without DNA, the TCRdb call of TRBD2 cannot be checked. Germline lookup yields CDR1 SEHNR and CDR2 FQNEAQ (reference sequence). The CDR3 covers 13 residues. This CDR3 is CASRSPVSYEQYF.

The chain links TRBV12-3 or TRBV12-4 to TRBJ2-7; the TRBD1 assignment by TCRdb is unverifiable without DNA. CDR3 length: 11 residues. This CDR3 is CASMGRGEQYF.

The chain carries TRBV6-5 and TRBJ1-2; there is no DNA to check the TCRdb D call of TRBD1. This CDR3 region has 12 residues. Looked up from germline, CDR1 is MNHEY and CDR2 is SVGAGI. CDR3 residues: CASSYQGSGYTF.

V and J are TRBV4-1 and TRBJ2-2; TCRdb designates TRBD2, a call that cannot be tested without DNA. This CDR3 contains 18 residues. Germline V gene sequence: CDR1 MGHRA, CDR2 YSYEKL. The CDR3: CASSQGWDPRVQGGELFF.

The chain combines TRBV20-1 with TRBJ2-1; TCRdb's assignment of TRBD1 cannot be checked, as there is no DNA. The CDR3 runs to 14 residues. Germline loops: CDR1 DFQATT, CDR2 SNEGSKA (reference sequence). This chain's CDR3 is CSAPDDPLDNEQFF.

The chain links TRBV12-3 or TRBV12-4 to TRBJ2-1; TCRdb proposes TRBD2, but this gene call is untestable without DNA. The CDR3 is made up of 13 amino acids. The CDR3 spells CASSGDYNNEQFF.

The CDR3 region is CASSYNPTTSYNEQFF. This sequence joins TRBV6-5 and TRBJ2-1. This CDR3 is built from 16 residues. Germline loops: CDR1 MNHEY, CDR2 SVGAGI.

This clonotype shows up as medium-sized (0.01 to 0.1%) by frequency. The CDR3 spells CSARDAGTGNTEAFF. The chain combines TRBV20-1 with TRBJ1-1; no DNA is available, so the TRBD1 call from TCRdb remains unchecked. The CDR3 runs 15 residues. The germline CDR1 and CDR2 sequences are DFQATT and SNEGSKA (reference sequence).

The V gene is TRBV15, the J gene TRBJ2-7; with no DNA, the TCRdb D assignment of TRBD1 cannot be verified. The CDR3 extends over 14 amino acids. Germline V gives CDR1 LNHNV, CDR2 YYDKDF (reference sequence). CDR3 loop: CATSLSGQGAEQYF. The entire variable domain, with the rest obtained from reference TRBV15 and TRBJ2-7, is as follows: DAMVIQNPRYQVTQFGKPVTLSCSQTLNHNVMYWYQQKSSQAPKLLFHYYDKDFNNEADTPDNFQSRRPNTSFCFLDIRSPGLGDTAMYLCATSLSGQGAEQYFGPGTRLTVT.